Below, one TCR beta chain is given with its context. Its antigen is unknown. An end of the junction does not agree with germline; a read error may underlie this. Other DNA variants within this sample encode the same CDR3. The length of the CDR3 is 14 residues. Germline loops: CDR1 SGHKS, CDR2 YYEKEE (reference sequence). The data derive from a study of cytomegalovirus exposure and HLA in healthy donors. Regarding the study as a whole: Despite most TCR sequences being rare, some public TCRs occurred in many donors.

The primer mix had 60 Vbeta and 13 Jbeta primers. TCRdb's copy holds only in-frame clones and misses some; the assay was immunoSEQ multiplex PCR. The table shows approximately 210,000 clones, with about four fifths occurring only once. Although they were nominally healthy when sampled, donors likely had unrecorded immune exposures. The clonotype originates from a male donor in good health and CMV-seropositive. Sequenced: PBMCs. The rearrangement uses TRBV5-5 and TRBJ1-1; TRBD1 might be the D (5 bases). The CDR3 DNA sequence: TGCGCCAGCAGCCCAAAGACAGAAAACACTGAAGCTTTCTTT. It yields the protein CASSPKTENTEAFF.